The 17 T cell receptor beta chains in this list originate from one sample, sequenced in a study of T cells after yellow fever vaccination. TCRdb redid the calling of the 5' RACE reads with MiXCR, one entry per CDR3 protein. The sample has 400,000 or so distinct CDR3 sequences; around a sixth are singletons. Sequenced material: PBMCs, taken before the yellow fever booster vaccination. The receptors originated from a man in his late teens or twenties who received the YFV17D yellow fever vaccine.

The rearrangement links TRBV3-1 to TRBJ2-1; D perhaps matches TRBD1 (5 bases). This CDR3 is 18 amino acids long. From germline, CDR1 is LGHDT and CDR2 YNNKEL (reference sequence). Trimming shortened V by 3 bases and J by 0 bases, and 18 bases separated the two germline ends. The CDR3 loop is CASSHNTGWYSSYNEQFF. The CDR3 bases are TGTGCCAGCAGCCACAACACAGGTTGGTACTCCTCCTACAATGAGCAGTTCTTC.

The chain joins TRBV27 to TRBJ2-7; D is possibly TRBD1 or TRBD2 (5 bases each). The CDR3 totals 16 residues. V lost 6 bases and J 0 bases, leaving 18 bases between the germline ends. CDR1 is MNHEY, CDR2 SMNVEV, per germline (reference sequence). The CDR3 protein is CASSLPGTESSYEQYF. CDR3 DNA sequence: TGTGCCAGCAGCCTCCCGGGGACGGAGAGCTCCTACGAGCAGTACTTC.

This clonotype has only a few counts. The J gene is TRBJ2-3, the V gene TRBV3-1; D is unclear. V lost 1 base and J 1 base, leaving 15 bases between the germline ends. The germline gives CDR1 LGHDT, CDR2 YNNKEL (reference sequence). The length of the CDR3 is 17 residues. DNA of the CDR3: TGTGCCAGCAGCCAAGCCATAACGAGAGGCGGCACAGATACGCAGTATTTT. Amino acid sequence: CASSQAITRGGTDTQYF.

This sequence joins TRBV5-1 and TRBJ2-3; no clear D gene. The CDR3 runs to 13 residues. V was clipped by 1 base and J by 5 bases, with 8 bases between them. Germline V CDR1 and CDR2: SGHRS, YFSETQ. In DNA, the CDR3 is TGCGCCAGCAGCTTGCAGCGTCTAGATACGCAGTATTTT. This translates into CASSLQRLDTQYF. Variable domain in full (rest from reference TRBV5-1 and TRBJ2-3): KAGVTQTPRYLIKTRGQQVTLSCSPISGHRSVSWYQQTPGQGLQFLFEYFSETQRNKGNFPGRFSGRQFSNSRSEMNVSTLELGDSALYLCASSLQRLDTQYFGPGTRLTVL.

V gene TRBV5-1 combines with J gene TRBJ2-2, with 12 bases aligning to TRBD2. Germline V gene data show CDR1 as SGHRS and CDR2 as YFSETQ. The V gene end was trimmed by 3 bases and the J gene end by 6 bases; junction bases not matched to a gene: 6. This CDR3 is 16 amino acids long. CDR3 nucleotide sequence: TGCGCCAGCAGCTCAAGACTAGCGGGGGTCGCCGGGGAGCTGTTTTTT. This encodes CASSSRLAGVAGELFF.

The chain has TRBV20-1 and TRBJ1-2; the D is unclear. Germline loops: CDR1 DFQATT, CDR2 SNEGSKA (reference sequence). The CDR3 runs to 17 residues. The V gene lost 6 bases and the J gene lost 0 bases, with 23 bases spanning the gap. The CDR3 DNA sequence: TGCAGTGCCGAAGTGGGAATCTTTCGTTTCTCTAACTATGGCTACACCTTC. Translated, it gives CSAEVGIFRFSNYGYTF.

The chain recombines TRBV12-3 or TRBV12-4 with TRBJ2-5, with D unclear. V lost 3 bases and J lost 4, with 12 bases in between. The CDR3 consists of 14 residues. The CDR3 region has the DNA TGTGCCAGCAGTTTGGAGAGGATGGGAGAGACCCAGTACTTC. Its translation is CASSLERMGETQYF.

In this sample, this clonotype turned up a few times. This chain's CDR3 is CASSYLERAQYF. The CDR3 nucleotides read TGCGCCAGCAGCTACCTGGAACGGGCCCAGTACTTC. The chain joins TRBV5-1 to TRBJ2-5; the D is unclear. The germline CDR1 and CDR2 sequences are SGHRS and YFSETQ. The CDR3 runs 12 residues. With 3 bases removed from V and 9 bases from J, the gap between germline ends came to 12 bases.

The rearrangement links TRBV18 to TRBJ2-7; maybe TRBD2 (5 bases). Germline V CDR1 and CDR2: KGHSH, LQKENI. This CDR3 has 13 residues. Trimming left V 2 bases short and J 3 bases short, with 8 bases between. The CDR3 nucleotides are TGTGCCAGCTCACCAGGACGGGACTACGAGCAGTACGTC. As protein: CASSPGRDYEQYV.

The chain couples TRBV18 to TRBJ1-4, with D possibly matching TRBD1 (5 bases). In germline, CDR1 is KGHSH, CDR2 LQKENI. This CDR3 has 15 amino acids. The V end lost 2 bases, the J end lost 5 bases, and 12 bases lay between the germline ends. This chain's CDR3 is CASSPIRGGNEKLFF. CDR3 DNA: TGTGCCAGCTCACCAATTAGGGGCGGCAATGAAAAACTGTTTTTT.

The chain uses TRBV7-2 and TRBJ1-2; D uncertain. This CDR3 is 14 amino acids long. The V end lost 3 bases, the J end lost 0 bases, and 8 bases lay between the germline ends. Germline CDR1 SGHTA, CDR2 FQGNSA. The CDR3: CASSFTGSNYGYTF. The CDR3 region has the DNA TGTGCCAGCAGCTTCACGGGGTCTAACTATGGCTACACCTTC.

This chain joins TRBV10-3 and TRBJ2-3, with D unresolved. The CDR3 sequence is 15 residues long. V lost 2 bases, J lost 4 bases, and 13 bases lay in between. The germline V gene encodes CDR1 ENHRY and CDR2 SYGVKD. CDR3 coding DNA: TGTGCCATCAGTGAGCCGAATGCGAAGTCAGATACGCAGTATTTT. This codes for CAISEPNAKSDTQYF.

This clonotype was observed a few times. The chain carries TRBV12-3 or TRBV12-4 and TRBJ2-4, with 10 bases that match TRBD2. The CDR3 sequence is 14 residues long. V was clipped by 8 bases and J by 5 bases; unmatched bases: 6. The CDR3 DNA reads TGTGCCAGCTCGGGGAGCGGGGGGGAAAACATTCAGTACTTC. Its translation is CASSGSGGENIQYF.

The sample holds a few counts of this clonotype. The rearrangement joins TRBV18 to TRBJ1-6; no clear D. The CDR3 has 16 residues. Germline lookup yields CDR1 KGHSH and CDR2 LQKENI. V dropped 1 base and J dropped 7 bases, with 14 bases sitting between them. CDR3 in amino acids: CASSPLGSGINSPLHF. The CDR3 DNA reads TGTGCCAGCTCACCACTAGGGTCTGGAATAAATTCACCCCTCCACTTT.

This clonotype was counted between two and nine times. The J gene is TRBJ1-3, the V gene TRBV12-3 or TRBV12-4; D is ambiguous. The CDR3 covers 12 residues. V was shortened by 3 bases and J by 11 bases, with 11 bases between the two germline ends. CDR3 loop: CASSFFVRSIYF. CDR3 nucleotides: TGTGCCAGCAGTTTTTTCGTCAGGTCCATATATTTT.

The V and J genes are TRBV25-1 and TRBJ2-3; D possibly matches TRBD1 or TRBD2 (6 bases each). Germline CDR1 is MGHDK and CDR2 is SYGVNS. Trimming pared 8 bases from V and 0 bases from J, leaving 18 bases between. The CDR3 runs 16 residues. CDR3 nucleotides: TGTGCCAGCCTCGCCACTAGGGGGGTGAGCACAGATACGCAGTATTTT. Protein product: CASLATRGVSTDTQYF.

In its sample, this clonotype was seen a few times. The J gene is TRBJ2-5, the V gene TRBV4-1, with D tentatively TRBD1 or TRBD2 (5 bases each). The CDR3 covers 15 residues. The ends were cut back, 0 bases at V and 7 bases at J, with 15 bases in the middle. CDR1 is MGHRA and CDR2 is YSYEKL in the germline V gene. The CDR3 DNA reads TGCGCCAGCAGCCAAGACCCCCGGGGACCTGGGACCCAGTACTTC. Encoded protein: CASSQDPRGPGTQYF.